These T cell receptor beta chains were read from a single sample in a study of blood T cell repertoires in COVID-19. Profiling relied on immunoSEQ multiplex PCR, and the TCRdb table lists in-frame clones only, not all of them. The sample consists of 270,000 or so clones, approximately 90% of them appearing once. The sample comprised PBMCs or T cells enriched from blood (not recorded which). These receptors were taken from a woman aged 35 to 49 with acute COVID-19. CDR3s include the opening cysteine and the closing phenylalanine or tryptophan. The order of the fields is D gene, J gene, V gene, clone size, CDR3 DNA, CDR3 protein. The D gene is left open where the match is weak. Clone size is shown for a subset of rows, as once, few, many or a class of expanded clone.

D: TRBD2
J: TRBJ2-5
V: TRBV28
size: once
DNA: TGTGCCAGCAGTTTTCGGGGACTAGCGGGGACAGAGACCCAGTACTTC
CDR3: CASSFRGLAGTETQYF

D: NA
J: TRBJ2-1
V: TRBV13
size: NA
DNA: TGTGCCAGCAGCTTAGGGGAGATGGGCAGGGGAAGATACAATGAGCAGTTCTTC
CDR3: CASSLGEMGRGRYNEQFF

D: TRBD1
J: TRBJ2-1
V: TRBV29-1
size: NA
DNA: TGCAGCGTTGAAGGGACAGGGTTGGGCAATGAGCAGTTCTTC
CDR3: CSVEGTGLGNEQFF

D: NA
J: TRBJ2-1
V: TRBV11-2
size: NA
DNA: TGTGCCAGCAGCTTAGAACGCGGAAATGAGCAGTTCTTC
CDR3: CASSLERGNEQFF

D: NA
J: TRBJ1-2
V: TRBV30
size: few
DNA: TGTGCCTGGGGGACGGGGGGTAACTATGGCTACACCTTC
CDR3: CAWGTGGNYGYTF

D: TRBD2
J: TRBJ2-3
V: TRBV5-4
size: NA
DNA: TGTGCCAGCAGCGGGACTAGCGCAGGCACAGATACGCAGTATTTT
CDR3: CASSGTSAGTDTQYF

D: TRBD1
J: TRBJ1-5
V: TRBV28
size: once
DNA: TGTGCCACCCAGGGGGCTGGCAATCAGCCCCAGCATTTT
CDR3: CATQGAGNQPQHF

D: NA
J: TRBJ2-3
V: TRBV9
size: NA
DNA: TGTGCCAGCAGCGGGCAGAACACAGATACGCAGTATTTT
CDR3: CASSGQNTDTQYF

D: TRBD1
J: TRBJ2-7
V: TRBV11-1
size: once
DNA: TGTGCCAGCAGCGGAGAGGGGACAGGGAACTACGAGCAGTACTTC
CDR3: CASSGEGTGNYEQYF

D: TRBD1
J: TRBJ2-3
V: TRBV24-1
size: once
DNA: TGTGCCACCAGTGATCCCGGGACAGAACGCACAGATACGCAGTATTTT
CDR3: CATSDPGTERTDTQYF

D: NA
J: TRBJ2-7
V: TRBV5-1
size: NA
DNA: TGCGCCAGCAGCTTGGACGGAGCCTACGAGCAGTACTTC
CDR3: CASSLDGAYEQYF

D: TRBD2
J: TRBJ2-7
V: TRBV4-2
size: NA
DNA: TGTGCCAGCAGCCAAGATGCGACGGGGGGGCTCCGCTACGAGCAGTACTTC
CDR3: CASSQDATGGLRYEQYF

D: TRBD1
J: TRBJ1-1
V: TRBV28
size: NA
DNA: TGTGCCAGCAGTCACAGGGGTCAAGCTTTCTTT
CDR3: CASSHRGQAFF

D: NA
J: TRBJ1-1
V: TRBV28
size: NA
DNA: TGTGCCAGCAGTCTCCTGGACAGGAACACTGAAGCTTTCTTT
CDR3: CASSLLDRNTEAFF

D: TRBD1
J: TRBJ2-7
V: TRBV11-3
size: NA
DNA: TGTGCCAGCAGCTTCGACAGGGACGAGCAGTACTTC
CDR3: CASSFDRDEQYF

D: NA
J: TRBJ2-7
V: TRBV21-1
size: once
DNA: TGTGCCAGCAGCAAATCCGTCCTCAGGCGTTTTTGGGAGCAGTACTTC
CDR3: CASSKSVLRRFWEQYF

D: NA
J: TRBJ1-2
V: TRBV5-8
size: NA
DNA: TGTGCCAGCAGGACCACAGTGCTGGGTGGCTACACCTTC
CDR3: CASRTTVLGGYTF

D: TRBD2
J: TRBJ2-7
V: TRBV2
size: NA
DNA: TGTGCCAGCAGTGTGGCGGGGGGGCCTTCGTCCGAGCAGTACTTC
CDR3: CASSVAGGPSSEQYF

D: NA
J: TRBJ1-4
V: TRBV12-3/TRBV12-4
size: NA
DNA: TGTGCCAGCAGGACCCAGGGCTATGAAAAACTGTTTTTT
CDR3: CASRTQGYEKLFF

D: NA
J: TRBJ1-1
V: TRBV19
size: NA
DNA: TGTGCCAGTACCATGACCGCCCCGGGCACTGAAGCTTTCTTT
CDR3: CASTMTAPGTEAFF

D: NA
J: TRBJ2-3
V: TRBV6-1
size: NA
DNA: TGTGCCAGCAGTGAACAGAGGGAGACAGATACGCAGTATTTT
CDR3: CASSEQRETDTQYF

D: TRBD1
J: TRBJ2-1
V: TRBV30
size: NA
DNA: TGTGCCTGGAGGGAACAGGGGAGCTCCTACAATGAGCAGTTCTTC
CDR3: CAWREQGSSYNEQFF

D: TRBD1
J: TRBJ1-4
V: TRBV4-2
size: NA
DNA: TGTGCCAGCAGCCAAGGAGTAGACAGGGGGCTTGGTGAAAAACTGTTTTTT
CDR3: CASSQGVDRGLGEKLFF

D: TRBD1
J: TRBJ2-5
V: TRBV7-9
size: NA
DNA: TGTGCCAGCAGCTTAGCAGGGGGCTTCGAGACCCAGTACTTC
CDR3: CASSLAGGFETQYF

D: TRBD2
J: TRBJ2-5
V: TRBV7-9
size: NA
DNA: TGTGCCAGCAGCTTAGGGGCGGGAGTTGGGCAAGAGACCCAGTACTTC
CDR3: CASSLGAGVGQETQYF

D: NA
J: TRBJ2-2
V: TRBV6-5
size: NA
DNA: TGTGCCAGCAGTCAACCGGGACAGAACACCGGGGAGCTGTTTTTT
CDR3: CASSQPGQNTGELFF

D: NA
J: TRBJ1-1
V: TRBV6-2/TRBV6-3
size: NA
DNA: TGTGCCAGCAGTTACTCGTATGAAGCTTTCTTT
CDR3: CASSYSYEAFF

D: NA
J: TRBJ1-5
V: TRBV10-3
size: NA
DNA: TGTGCCATCAGTGGAGTTAGGGGCCAGCCCCAGCATTTT
CDR3: CAISGVRGQPQHF

D: TRBD1
J: TRBJ1-5
V: TRBV19
size: NA
DNA: TGTGCCAGTAGTATGAGGACAGGGATCGATCAGCCCCAGCATTTT
CDR3: CASSMRTGIDQPQHF

D: TRBD1
J: TRBJ2-7
V: TRBV28
size: NA
DNA: TGTGCCAGCAGTTTGACAGGGAGATTGGGGGAGCAGTACTTC
CDR3: CASSLTGRLGEQYF

D: NA
J: TRBJ2-1
V: TRBV19
size: NA
DNA: TGTGCCAGTAGTCTTTGGGGCTATGAGCAGTTCTTC
CDR3: CASSLWGYEQFF

D: TRBD2
J: TRBJ2-4
V: TRBV15
size: NA
DNA: TGTGCCACCAGCATCCCTCCCCCTAGCGGGAGGTCTGTAGCCAAAAACATTCAGTACTTC
CDR3: CATSIPPPSGRSVAKNIQYF

D: TRBD1
J: TRBJ1-5
V: TRBV2
size: NA
DNA: TGTGCCAGCCGGGACAGGGGAAAGATAGCCAATCAGCCCCAGCATTTT
CDR3: CASRDRGKIANQPQHF

D: TRBD1
J: TRBJ1-2
V: TRBV28
size: NA
DNA: TGTGCCAGCAGGGGCGGGACAGGGGGCGGCGGCTACACCTTC
CDR3: CASRGGTGGGGYTF

D: NA
J: TRBJ2-3
V: TRBV6-2/TRBV6-3
size: NA
DNA: TGTGCCAGCAGTTACTCGCCAGCGAACACAGATACGCAGTATTTT
CDR3: CASSYSPANTDTQYF

D: NA
J: TRBJ2-7
V: TRBV9
size: NA
DNA: TGTGCCAGCAGCGCACGGGGTGAGGTCTCCTACGAGCAGTACTTC
CDR3: CASSARGEVSYEQYF

D: TRBD1
J: TRBJ1-1
V: TRBV4-1
size: NA
DNA: TGCGCCAGCAGCCAAGCACCGGGACAGGGGGCGCAAACTGAAGCTTTCTTT
CDR3: CASSQAPGQGAQTEAFF

D: NA
J: TRBJ2-2
V: TRBV19
size: NA
DNA: TGTGCCAGTACCGAAGGATGGGGGCTGGGACGGAACACCGGGGAGCTGTTTTTT
CDR3: CASTEGWGLGRNTGELFF

D: NA
J: TRBJ1-2
V: TRBV5-6
size: NA
DNA: TGTGCCAGCAGCAAACTGAGGGCGGGTGCTAACTATGGCTACACCTTC
CDR3: CASSKLRAGANYGYTF

D: NA
J: TRBJ1-2
V: TRBV6-6
size: NA
DNA: TGTGCCAGCAGTTACCCGGACACGCCCTATGGCTACACCTTC
CDR3: CASSYPDTPYGYTF

D: TRBD2
J: TRBJ2-2
V: TRBV2
size: NA
DNA: TGTGCCAGCAGTGTCGGGACTAGCGGGAGGGCCGGGGAGCTGTTTTTT
CDR3: CASSVGTSGRAGELFF

D: TRBD1
J: TRBJ1-2
V: TRBV28
size: once
DNA: TGTGCCAGCAGTATCAGGGGGCGTCGGGGTGGCTACACCTTC
CDR3: CASSIRGRRGGYTF

D: TRBD1
J: TRBJ1-5
V: TRBV4-2
size: NA
DNA: TGTGCCAGCAGCCAAAGGACAGGGAGTGGGCAGCCCCAGCATTTT
CDR3: CASSQRTGSGQPQHF

D: NA
J: TRBJ2-7
V: TRBV15
size: once
DNA: TGTGCCACCAGCAGAGATGTGACTAGATACGAGCAGTACTTC
CDR3: CATSRDVTRYEQYF

D: NA
J: TRBJ1-4
V: TRBV19
size: NA
DNA: TGTGCCAGTAGTAGTTCAGGGAGGGTAGAAAAACTGTTTTTT
CDR3: CASSSSGRVEKLFF

D: NA
J: TRBJ1-3
V: TRBV7-2
size: NA
DNA: TGTGCCAGCAGCTTAGTTTCCAGGGACTCTGGAAACACCATATATTTT
CDR3: CASSLVSRDSGNTIYF

D: TRBD1
J: TRBJ1-2
V: TRBV19
size: NA
DNA: TGTGCCAGTAGCCCCCCGGGACAGAGGAGGTATGGCTACACCTTC
CDR3: CASSPPGQRRYGYTF

D: TRBD1
J: TRBJ1-1
V: TRBV5-1
size: NA
DNA: TGCGCCAGCAGCTTAGGGGGCGCGCACACTGAAGCTTTCTTT
CDR3: CASSLGGAHTEAFF

D: TRBD2
J: TRBJ2-5
V: TRBV3-1/TRBV3-2
size: NA
DNA: TGTGCCAGCAGCCAAGGTGGACTAGCGGGGGGCCAAGAGACCCAGTACTTC
CDR3: CASSQGGLAGGQETQYF

D: NA
J: TRBJ2-7
V: TRBV27
size: NA
DNA: TGTGCCAGCAGTTTTCAGGGAAGCGAGCAGTACTTC
CDR3: CASSFQGSEQYF

D: NA
J: TRBJ2-7
V: TRBV2
size: NA
DNA: TGTGCCAGCAGAATGACAGCCGCCTACGAGCAGTACTTC
CDR3: CASRMTAAYEQYF

D: NA
J: TRBJ1-2
V: TRBV18
size: NA
DNA: TGTGCCAGCTCACCACTCCAGGGCGGAGAGTATGGCTACACCTTC
CDR3: CASSPLQGGEYGYTF

D: TRBD1
J: TRBJ2-7
V: TRBV19
size: NA
DNA: TGTGCCAGTAGTAGCGACAGGGGGCGCCTCTACGAGCAGTACTTC
CDR3: CASSSDRGRLYEQYF

D: NA
J: TRBJ1-1
V: TRBV12-5
size: NA
DNA: TGTGCTAGTGGTCTAGGGACAAACACTGAAGCTTTCTTT
CDR3: CASGLGTNTEAFF